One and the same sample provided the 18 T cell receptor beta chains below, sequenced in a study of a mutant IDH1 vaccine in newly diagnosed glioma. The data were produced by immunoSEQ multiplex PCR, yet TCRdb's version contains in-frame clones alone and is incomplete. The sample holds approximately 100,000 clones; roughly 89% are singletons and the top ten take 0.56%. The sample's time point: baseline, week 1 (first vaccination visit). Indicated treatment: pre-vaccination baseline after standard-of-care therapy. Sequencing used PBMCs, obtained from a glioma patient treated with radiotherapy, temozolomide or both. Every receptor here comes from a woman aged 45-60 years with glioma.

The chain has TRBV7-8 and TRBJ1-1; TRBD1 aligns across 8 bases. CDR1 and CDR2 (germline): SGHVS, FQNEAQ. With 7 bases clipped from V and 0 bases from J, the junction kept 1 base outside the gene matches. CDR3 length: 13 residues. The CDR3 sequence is CASKDRVNTEAFF. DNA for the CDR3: TGTGCCAGCAAGGACAGGGTGAACACTGAAGCTTTCTTT.

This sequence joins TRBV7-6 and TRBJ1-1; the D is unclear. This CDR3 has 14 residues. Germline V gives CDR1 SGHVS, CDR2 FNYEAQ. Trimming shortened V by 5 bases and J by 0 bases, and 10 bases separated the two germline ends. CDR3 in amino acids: CASSPGRMNTEAFF. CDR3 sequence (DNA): TGTGCCAGCAGCCCCGGACGGATGAACACTGAAGCTTTCTTT.

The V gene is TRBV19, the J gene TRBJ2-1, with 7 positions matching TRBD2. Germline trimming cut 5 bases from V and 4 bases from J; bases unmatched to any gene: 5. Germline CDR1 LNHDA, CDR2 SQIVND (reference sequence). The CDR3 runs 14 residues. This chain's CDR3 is CASSSGLLYNEQFF. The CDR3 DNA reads TGTGCCAGTAGTTCGGGACTACTTTACAATGAGCAGTTCTTC.

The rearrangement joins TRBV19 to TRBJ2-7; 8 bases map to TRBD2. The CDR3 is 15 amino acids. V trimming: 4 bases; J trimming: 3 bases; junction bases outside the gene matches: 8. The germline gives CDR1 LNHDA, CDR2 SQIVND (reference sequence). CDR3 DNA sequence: TGTGCCAGTAGTACCGACGGGGGGGGAATCTACGAGCAGTACTTC. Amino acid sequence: CASSTDGGGIYEQYF.

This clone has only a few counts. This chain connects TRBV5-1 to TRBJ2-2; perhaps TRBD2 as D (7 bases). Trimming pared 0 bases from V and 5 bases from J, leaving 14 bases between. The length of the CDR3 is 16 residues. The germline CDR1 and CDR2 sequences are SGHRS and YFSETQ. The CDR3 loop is CASSLDPRGGTGELFF. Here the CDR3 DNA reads TGCGCCAGCAGCTTGGATCCCAGGGGAGGGACCGGGGAGCTGTTTTTT.

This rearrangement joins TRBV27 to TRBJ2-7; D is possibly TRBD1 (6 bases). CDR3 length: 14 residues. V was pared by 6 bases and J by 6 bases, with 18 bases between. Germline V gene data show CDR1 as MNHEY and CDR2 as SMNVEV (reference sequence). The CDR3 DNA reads TGTGCCAGCAGCTCCGCCTTTGCAGGGGCCGAGCAGTACTTC. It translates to CASSSAFAGAEQYF.

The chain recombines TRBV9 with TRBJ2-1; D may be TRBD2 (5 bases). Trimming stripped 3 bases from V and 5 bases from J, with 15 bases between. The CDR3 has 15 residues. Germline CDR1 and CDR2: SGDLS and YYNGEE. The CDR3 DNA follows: TGTGCCAGCAGCGGAACTAGATTTGGCCACAATGAGCAGTTCTTC. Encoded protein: CASSGTRFGHNEQFF.

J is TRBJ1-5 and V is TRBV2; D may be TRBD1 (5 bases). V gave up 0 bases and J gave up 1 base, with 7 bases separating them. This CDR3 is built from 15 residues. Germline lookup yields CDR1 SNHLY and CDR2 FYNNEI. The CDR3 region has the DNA TGTGCCAGCAGTGAAGCGGGGGACAGCAATCAGCCCCAGCATTTT. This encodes CASSEAGDSNQPQHF. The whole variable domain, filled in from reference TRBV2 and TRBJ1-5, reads EPEVTQTPSHQVTQMGQEVILRCVPISNHLYFYWYRQILGQKVEFLVSFYNNEISEKSEIFDDQFSVERPDGSNFTLKIRSTKLEDSAMYFCASSEAGDSNQPQHFGDGTRLSIL.

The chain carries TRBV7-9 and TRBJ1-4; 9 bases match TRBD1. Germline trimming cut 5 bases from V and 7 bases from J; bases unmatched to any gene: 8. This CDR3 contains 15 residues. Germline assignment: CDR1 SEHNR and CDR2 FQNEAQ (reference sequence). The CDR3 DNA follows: TGTGCCAGCAGCACCCGACAGGGGGTGGGTGAAAAACTGTTTTTT. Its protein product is CASSTRQGVGEKLFF. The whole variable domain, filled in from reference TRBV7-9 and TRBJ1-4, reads DTGVSQNPRHKITKRGQNVTFRCDPISEHNRLYWYRQTLGQGPEFLTYFQNEAQLEKSRLLSDRFSAERPKGSFSTLEIQRTEQGDSAMYLCASSTRQGVGEKLFFGSGTQLSVL.

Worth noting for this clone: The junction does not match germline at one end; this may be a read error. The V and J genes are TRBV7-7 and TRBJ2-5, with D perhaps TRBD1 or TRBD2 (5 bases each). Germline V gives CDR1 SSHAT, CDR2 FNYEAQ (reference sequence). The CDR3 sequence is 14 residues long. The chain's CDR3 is CASSSGTNQETQYF. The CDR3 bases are TGTGCTAGCAGCTCCGGGACCAACCAAGAGACCCAGTACTTC.

CDR3 sequence reads: CASSLGLAGQETQYF. DNA of the CDR3: TGTGCCAGCAGTCTGGGACTAGCGGGGCAAGAGACCCAGTACTTC. The chain combines TRBV27 with TRBJ2-5; TRBD2 matches at 13 bases. This CDR3 spans 15 amino acids. Unmatched junction bases numbered 2, after V lost 5 bases and J lost 2 bases. CDR1 MNHEY and CDR2 SMNVEV come from the germline V gene (reference sequence).

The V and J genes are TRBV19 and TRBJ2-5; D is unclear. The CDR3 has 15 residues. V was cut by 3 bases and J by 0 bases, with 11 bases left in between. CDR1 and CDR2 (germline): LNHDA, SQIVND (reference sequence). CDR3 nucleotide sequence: TGTGCCAGTAGTATTGGTAAGGGTAACCAAGAGACCCAGTACTTC. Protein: CASSIGKGNQETQYF. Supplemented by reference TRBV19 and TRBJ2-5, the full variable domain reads DGGITQSPKYLFRKEGQNVTLSCEQNLNHDAMYWYRQDPGQGLRLIYYSQIVNDFQKGDIAEGYSVSREKKESFPLTVTSAQKNPTAFYLCASSIGKGNQETQYFGPGTRLLVL.

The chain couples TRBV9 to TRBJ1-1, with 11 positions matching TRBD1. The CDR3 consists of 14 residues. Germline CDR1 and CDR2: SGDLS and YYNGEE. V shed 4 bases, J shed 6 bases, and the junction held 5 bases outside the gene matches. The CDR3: CASSLDRGLAEAFF. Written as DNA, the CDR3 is TGTGCCAGCAGCCTGGACAGGGGGCTTGCTGAAGCTTTCTTT. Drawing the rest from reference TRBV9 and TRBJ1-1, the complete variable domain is DSGVTQTPKHLITATGQRVTLRCSPRSGDLSVYWYQQSLDQGLQFLIQYYNGEERAKGNILERFSAQQFPDLHSELNLSSLELGDSALYFCASSLDRGLAEAFFGQGTRLTVV.

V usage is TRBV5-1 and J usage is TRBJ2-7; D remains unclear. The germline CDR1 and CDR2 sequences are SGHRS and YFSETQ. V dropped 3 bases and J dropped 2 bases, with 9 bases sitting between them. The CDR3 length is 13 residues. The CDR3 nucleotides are TGCGCCAGCAGCTCGGACGGTCCCTACGAGCAGTACTTC. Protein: CASSSDGPYEQYF. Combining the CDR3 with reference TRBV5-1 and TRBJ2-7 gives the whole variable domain KAGVTQTPRYLIKTRGQQVTLSCSPISGHRSVSWYQQTPGQGLQFLFEYFSETQRNKGNFPGRFSGRQFSNSRSEMNVSTLELGDSALYLCASSSDGPYEQYFGPGTRLTVT.

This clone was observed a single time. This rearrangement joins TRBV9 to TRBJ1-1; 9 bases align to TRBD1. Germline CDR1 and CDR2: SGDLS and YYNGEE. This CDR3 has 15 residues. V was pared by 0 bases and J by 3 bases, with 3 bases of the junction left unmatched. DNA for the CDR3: TGTGCCAGCAGCGTAGCTACAGGGGGCCACACTGAAGCTTTCTTT. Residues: CASSVATGGHTEAFF.

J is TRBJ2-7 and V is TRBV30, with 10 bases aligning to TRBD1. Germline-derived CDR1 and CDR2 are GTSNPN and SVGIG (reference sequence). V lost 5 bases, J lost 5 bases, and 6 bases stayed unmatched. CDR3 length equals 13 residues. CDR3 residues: CAWAPGQGNEQYF. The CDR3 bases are TGTGCCTGGGCCCCGGGACAGGGGAACGAGCAGTACTTC.

CDR3 nucleotide sequence: TGTGCCTTGACTAGGGACACGGGAAACACCATATATTTT. As protein: CALTRDTGNTIYF. This chain joins TRBV30 and TRBJ1-3; a weak D match, TRBD1 (6 bases). Trimming cost V 7 bases and J 4 bases, with 14 bases left between them. CDR3 length: 13 residues. Germline CDR1 and CDR2: GTSNPN and SVGIG (reference sequence). Drawing the rest from reference TRBV30 and TRBJ1-3, the complete variable domain is SQTIHQWPATLVQPVGSPLSLECTVEGTSNPNLYWYRQAAGRGLQLLFYSVGIGQISSEVPQNLSASRPQDRQFILSSKKLLLSDSGFYLCALTRDTGNTIYFGEGSWLTVV.

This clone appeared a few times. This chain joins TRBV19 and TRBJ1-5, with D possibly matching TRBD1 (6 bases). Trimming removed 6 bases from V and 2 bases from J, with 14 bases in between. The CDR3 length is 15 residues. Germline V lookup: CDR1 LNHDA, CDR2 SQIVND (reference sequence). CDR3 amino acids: CASSEGGVRNQPQHF. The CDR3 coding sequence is TGTGCCAGTAGCGAAGGGGGGGTACGCAATCAGCCCCAGCATTTT.